Listed here are 22 T cell receptor beta chains from one sample, sequenced in a study of human thymus T cells. Sequencing was performed with immunoSEQ multiplex PCR; in TCRdb, only in-frame clones are kept and a portion is missing. Altogether tens of thousands of clones are present, 96% being singletons, with the ten largest covering just over 0.03%. The thymus tissue came from resections taken during corrective heart surgery. The specimen was thymus tissue. Source of these receptors: a boy younger than two with a congenital heart defect but otherwise immunologically healthy.

The chain uses TRBV5-6 and TRBJ2-3; 7 bases are shared with TRBD1. The CDR3 consists of 15 residues. The trim removed 4 bases at V and 3 bases at J, leaving 8 bases unmatched. The germline gives CDR1 SGHDT, CDR2 YYEEEE. The CDR3 loop reads CASSLPDRTTDTQYF. CDR3 in DNA: TGTGCCAGCAGCCTCCCGGACAGGACAACAGATACGCAGTATTTT.

The chain has TRBV27 and TRBJ2-1, with D possibly matching TRBD2 (6 bases). Looked up from germline, CDR1 is MNHEY and CDR2 is SMNVEV (reference sequence). There are 14 residues in the CDR3. Trimming cost V 3 bases and J 2 bases, with 8 bases left between them. Here the CDR3 reads CASSLRLAYNEQFF. CDR3 sequence (DNA): TGTGCCAGCAGTTTGAGACTAGCCTACAATGAGCAGTTCTTC.

J is TRBJ1-6 and V is TRBV11-3; D is perhaps TRBD1 (6 bases). Trimming took off 5 bases at V and 3 bases at J, with 8 bases between the two ends. Germline V gene data show CDR1 as SGHNT and CDR2 as YENEEA. This CDR3 has 14 residues. The CDR3 coding sequence is TGTGCCAGCAGCCGACAGGTCTATAATTCACCCCTCCACTTT. As protein: CASSRQVYNSPLHF.

The V and J genes are TRBV4-1 and TRBJ1-2, with a tentative D call TRBD1 (6 bases). This CDR3 has 14 amino acids. In germline, CDR1 is MGHRA, CDR2 YSYEKL. The V gene lost 2 bases and the J gene lost 7 bases, with 14 bases spanning the gap. Written as DNA, the CDR3 is TGCGCCAGCAGCCAAAAGGACAGAAAGCGTGGCTACACCTTC. This codes for CASSQKDRKRGYTF.

The chain uses TRBV28 and TRBJ1-2; D uncertain. Germline V CDR1 and CDR2: MDHEN, SYDVKM. Trimming removed 7 bases at V and 5 bases at J, with 17 bases between. CDR3 length equals 14 residues. CDR3 nucleotides: TGTGCCAGCACCTTTCTTAGGGAGGGTTATGGCTACACCTTC. It yields the protein CASTFLREGYGYTF.

The chain has TRBV9 and TRBJ2-7; the match to TRBD1 covers 9 bases. CDR1 is SGDLS, CDR2 YYNGEE, per germline. V lost 0 bases, J lost 5 bases, and 12 bases stayed unmatched. The CDR3 has 17 residues. CDR3 in DNA: TGTGCCAGCAGCGTAGGTGTCTTTGGGGACAGGGCACACGAGCAGTACTTC. Amino acids: CASSVGVFGDRAHEQYF.

The rearrangement uses TRBV27 and TRBJ1-6, with D possibly being TRBD1 (6 bases). This CDR3 has 17 residues. The V gene's germline CDR1 is MNHEY and CDR2 SMNVEV (reference sequence). V lost 5 bases to trimming and J lost 7 bases, with 21 bases between them. The CDR3 spells CASSIHTRPGQNSPLHF. The CDR3 DNA reads as TGTGCCAGCAGTATTCACACCCGTCCGGGACAAAATTCACCCCTCCACTTT.

J is TRBJ2-3 and V is TRBV6-5, with unresolved D. CDR1 is MNHEY, CDR2 SVGAGI, per germline. V lost 5 bases, J lost 10 bases, and 13 bases lay in between. The CDR3 loop spans 12 amino acids. CDR3 residues: CASSPELIAQYF. In DNA, the CDR3 is TGTGCCAGCAGTCCCGAGTTGATAGCGCAGTATTTT.

The rearrangement links TRBV18 to TRBJ2-2; 9 bases are a match to TRBD1. Germline CDR1 KGHSH, CDR2 LQKENI. V shed 2 bases, J shed 3 bases, and the junction held 16 bases outside the gene matches. The CDR3 covers 20 residues. The CDR3 spells CASSPFLRNRGQSDTGELFF. The CDR3 DNA follows: TGTGCCAGCTCACCATTCCTGCGGAACAGGGGGCAGTCGGACACCGGGGAGCTGTTTTTT. Based on the CDR3 plus reference TRBV18 and TRBJ2-2, the full variable domain is NAGVMQNPRHLVRRRGQEARLRCSPMKGHSHVYWYRQLPEEGLKFMVYLQKENIIDESGMPKERFSAEFPKEGPSILRIQQVVRGDSAAYFCASSPFLRNRGQSDTGELFFGEGSRLTVL.

The chain is built from TRBV5-1 and TRBJ2-1, with unresolved D. CDR3 length: 16 residues. In germline, CDR1 is SGHRS, CDR2 YFSETQ. V lost 4 bases and J 4 bases, leaving 18 bases between the germline ends. CDR3 DNA sequence: TGCGCCAGCAGCCTTGCCCGCGAGCAAACATACAATGAGCAGTTCTTC. This codes for CASSLAREQTYNEQFF.

The rearrangement links TRBV7-8 to TRBJ2-4, with 8 bases matching TRBD2. The V gene's germline CDR1 is SGHVS and CDR2 FQNEAQ. The CDR3 contains 15 residues. With 3 bases clipped from V and 4 bases from J, the junction kept 5 bases outside the gene matches. The CDR3 bases are TGTGCCAGCAGCTTTCTGTTAGCGGGGAAAAACATTCAGTACTTC. It translates to CASSFLLAGKNIQYF.

This chain links TRBV2 with TRBJ2-7; D ambiguous. This CDR3 has 13 amino acids. V lost 5 bases and J 2 bases, leaving 10 bases between the germline ends. Germline CDR1 and CDR2: SNHLY and FYNNEI. The CDR3 nucleotides read TGTGCCAGCAGTAATGACTCTCCCTACGAGCAGTACTTC. This gives the protein CASSNDSPYEQYF.

The V and J genes are TRBV5-1 and TRBJ1-3; a possible D gene is TRBD1 (5 bases). The CDR3 consists of 16 residues. Trimming took off 3 bases at V and 6 bases at J, with 19 bases between the two ends. The germline gives CDR1 SGHRS, CDR2 YFSETQ. CDR3 amino acids: CASSWDEGISKNTIYF. The CDR3 nucleotides read TGCGCCAGCAGCTGGGACGAGGGCATTTCGAAAAACACCATATATTTT.

The V and J genes are TRBV10-3 and TRBJ2-7; D gene ambiguous. CDR3 length: 14 residues. V lost 0 bases to trimming and J lost 7 bases, with 13 bases between them. Germline CDR1 and CDR2: ENHRY and SYGVKD. The CDR3 is CAISESFQVGEQYF. The DNA for the CDR3 is TGTGCCATCAGTGAGTCATTCCAGGTAGGGGAGCAGTACTTC.

The chain joins TRBV4-2 to TRBJ2-1, with TRBD2 identical over 15 bases. The ends lost 5 bases at V and 7 bases at J; junction bases unmatched: 9. The CDR3 has 17 residues. Per germline, CDR1 LGHNA and CDR2 YNFKEQ. The DNA for the CDR3 is TGTGCCAGCAGCGCCTGGACTAGCGGGGGGGCTAGAAATGAGCAGTTCTTC. Its translation is CASSAWTSGGARNEQFF.

This clone was seen only once. V gene TRBV4-3 combines with J gene TRBJ1-1, with 10 positions matching TRBD1. The length of the CDR3 is 16 residues. The V gene end was trimmed by 3 bases and the J gene end by 0 bases; junction bases not matched to a gene: 4. Germline V gene sequence: CDR1 LGHNA, CDR2 YSLEER. The CDR3 is CASSQKTGGMNTEAFF. CDR3 sequence (DNA): TGCGCCAGCAGCCAGAAGACAGGGGGCATGAACACTGAAGCTTTCTTT.

V is TRBV7-9 and J is TRBJ2-3; D is perhaps TRBD1 or TRBD2 (5 bases each). This CDR3 region has 15 residues. Germline V gene sequence: CDR1 SEHNR, CDR2 FQNEAQ (reference sequence). V was clipped by 6 bases and J by 0 bases, with 13 bases between them. CDR3 nucleotide sequence: TGTGCCAGCAGACCTCGGGACGGAAGCACAGATACGCAGTATTTT. This encodes CASRPRDGSTDTQYF. Using reference TRBV7-9 and TRBJ2-3 for the parts outside the CDR3, the full variable domain is DTGVSQNPRHKITKRGQNVTFRCDPISEHNRLYWYRQTLGQGPEFLTYFQNEAQLEKSRLLSDRFSAERPKGSFSTLEIQRTEQGDSAMYLCASRPRDGSTDTQYFGPGTRLTVL.

V gene TRBV14 combines with J gene TRBJ1-5, with D hard to call. Germline-derived CDR1 and CDR2 are SGHDN and FVKESK. V shed 6 bases and J shed 1 base, with 10 bases lying between them. The CDR3 extends over 14 amino acids. CDR3 residues: CASRETQSNQPQHF. The CDR3 DNA reads as TGTGCCAGCAGGGAAACACAAAGCAATCAGCCCCAGCATTTT.

V usage is TRBV10-3 and J usage is TRBJ2-7; 7 bases fit TRBD1. The CDR3 covers 17 residues. With 0 bases clipped from V and 0 bases from J, the junction kept 8 bases outside the gene matches. Germline CDR1 is ENHRY and CDR2 is SYGVKD. CDR3 nucleotide sequence: TGTGCCATCAGTGAGTCGACCCCCGGGACAGCCTCCTACGAGCAGTACTTC. Protein: CAISESTPGTASYEQYF.

This clone occurred once. The chain is built from TRBV25-1 and TRBJ1-3; no reliable D call. Germline V CDR1 and CDR2: MGHDK, SYGVNS. The CDR3 runs 18 residues. The V end lost 0 bases, the J end lost 0 bases, and 15 bases lay between the germline ends. The CDR3 DNA reads TGTGCCAGCAGTGAATATGGGTTGGAGTACAGCTCTGGAAACACCATATATTTT. This codes for CASSEYGLEYSSGNTIYF.

The V call is TRBV28, the J call TRBJ2-7; no clear D gene. Germline V gene sequence: CDR1 MDHEN, CDR2 SYDVKM. V lost 2 bases, J lost 0 bases, and 2 bases lay in between. The CDR3 length is 12 residues. The CDR3 DNA is TGTGCCAGCAGTTTACACTCCTACGAGCAGTACTTC. It yields the protein CASSLHSYEQYF.

This chain connects TRBV11-2 to TRBJ1-5; 8 bases match TRBD1. This CDR3 contains 16 residues. Losses at the gene ends were 5 bases for V and 9 bases for J; bases not matched to a gene: 15. CDR1 is SGHAT, CDR2 FQNNGV, per germline. CDR3 in DNA: TGTGCCAGCAGCGATTCGGACAGGGAGCCGTTGGGGCCCCAGCATTTT. As protein: CASSDSDREPLGPQHF.